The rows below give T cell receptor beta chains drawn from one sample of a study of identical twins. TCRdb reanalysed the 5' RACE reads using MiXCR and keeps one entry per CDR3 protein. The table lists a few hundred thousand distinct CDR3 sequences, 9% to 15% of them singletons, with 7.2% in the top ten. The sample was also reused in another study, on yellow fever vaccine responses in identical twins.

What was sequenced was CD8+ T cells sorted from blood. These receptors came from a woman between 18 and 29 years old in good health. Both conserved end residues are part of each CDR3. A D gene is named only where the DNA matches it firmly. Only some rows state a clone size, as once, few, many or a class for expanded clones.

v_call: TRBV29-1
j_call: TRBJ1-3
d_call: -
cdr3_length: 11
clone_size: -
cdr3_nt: TGCAGCGGGGAGGATGGAAACACCATATATTTT
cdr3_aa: CSGEDGNTIYF

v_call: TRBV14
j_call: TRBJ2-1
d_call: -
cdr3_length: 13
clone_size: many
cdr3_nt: TGTGCCAGCAGCCAAGTTGGAGTTGGTGAGCAGTTCTTC
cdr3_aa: CASSQVGVGEQFF

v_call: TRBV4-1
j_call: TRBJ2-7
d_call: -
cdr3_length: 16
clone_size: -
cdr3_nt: TGCGCCAGCAGCCCCAACGCCCGGACAGCGTCCTACGAGCAGTACTTC
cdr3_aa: CASSPNARTASYEQYF

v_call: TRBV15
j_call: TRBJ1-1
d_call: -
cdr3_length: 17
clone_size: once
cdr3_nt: TGTGCCACCAGCAGAGATCGATATGGACACTTGAACACTGAAGCTTTCTTT
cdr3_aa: CATSRDRYGHLNTEAFF

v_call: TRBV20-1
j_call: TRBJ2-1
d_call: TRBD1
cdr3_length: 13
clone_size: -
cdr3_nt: TGCAGTGCTTCGACAGGGGAGGACAATGAGCAGTTCTTC
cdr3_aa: CSASTGEDNEQFF

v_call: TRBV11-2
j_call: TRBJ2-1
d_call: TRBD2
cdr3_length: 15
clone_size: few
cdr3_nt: TGTGCCAGCAGCTCAATGACGGGAGGAATCTATGAGCAGTTCTTC
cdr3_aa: CASSSMTGGIYEQFF

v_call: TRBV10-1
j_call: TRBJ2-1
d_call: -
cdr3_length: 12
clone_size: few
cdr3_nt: TGCGCCAGCAGTGAGTACGGGAGTGAGCAGTTCTTC
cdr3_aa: CASSEYGSEQFF

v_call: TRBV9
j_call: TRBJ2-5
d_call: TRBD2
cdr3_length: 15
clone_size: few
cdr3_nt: TGTGCCAGCAGCGGTAGCGGGATCCCACGGGAGACCCAGTACTTC
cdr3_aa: CASSGSGIPRETQYF

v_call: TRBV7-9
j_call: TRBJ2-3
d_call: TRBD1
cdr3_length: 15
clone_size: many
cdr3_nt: TGTGCCAGCACCCTAGCTGACAGGGGCACAGATACGCAGTATTTT
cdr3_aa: CASTLADRGTDTQYF

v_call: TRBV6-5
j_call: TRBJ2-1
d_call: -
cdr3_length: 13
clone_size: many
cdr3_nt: TGTGCCAGCAGTTACTCAGTCGGAAATGAGCAGTTCTTC
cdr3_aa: CASSYSVGNEQFF

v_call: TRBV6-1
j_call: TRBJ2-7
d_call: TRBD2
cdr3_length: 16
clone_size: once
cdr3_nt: TGTGCCAGCAGTCGGTTCATGCCGACTAGCGACGACGAGCAGTACTTC
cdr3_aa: CASSRFMPTSDDEQYF

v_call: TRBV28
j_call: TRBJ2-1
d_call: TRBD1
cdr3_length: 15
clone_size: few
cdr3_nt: TGTGCCAGCAGTTCGGACAGGGAAAGGGACAATGAGCAGTTCTTC
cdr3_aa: CASSSDRERDNEQFF

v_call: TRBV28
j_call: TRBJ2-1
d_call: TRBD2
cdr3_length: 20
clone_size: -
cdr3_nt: TGTGCCAGCAGTCTACCACTAGCGGGATTGGACCTAAGCTCCTACAATGAGCAGTTCTTC
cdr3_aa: CASSLPLAGLDLSSYNEQFF

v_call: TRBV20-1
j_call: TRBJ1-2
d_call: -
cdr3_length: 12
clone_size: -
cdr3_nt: TGCAGTGCTATTGACCGAGACTATGGCTACACCTTC
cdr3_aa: CSAIDRDYGYTF

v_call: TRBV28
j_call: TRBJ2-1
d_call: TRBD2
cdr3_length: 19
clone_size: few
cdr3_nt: TGTGCCAGCACCCTCGGGCTAGCGGGGGGGAAGAGCTCCTACAATGAGCAGTTCTTC
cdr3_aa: CASTLGLAGGKSSYNEQFF

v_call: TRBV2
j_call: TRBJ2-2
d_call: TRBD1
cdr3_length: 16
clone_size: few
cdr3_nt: TGTGCCAGCAGTGAGCTGGACAGGGGGAACACCGGGGAGCTGTTTTTT
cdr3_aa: CASSELDRGNTGELFF

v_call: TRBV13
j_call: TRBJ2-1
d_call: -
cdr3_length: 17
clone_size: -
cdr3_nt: TGTGCCAGCAGCTTAGTTCGAGCGGGACACCTACACAATGAGCAGTTCTTC
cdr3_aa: CASSLVRAGHLHNEQFF

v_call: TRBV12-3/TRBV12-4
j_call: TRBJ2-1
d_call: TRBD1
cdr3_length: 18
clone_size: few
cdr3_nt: TGTGCCAGCAGTTTCTTCCCCGGACAGGGTCCAGGCCACAATGAGCAGTTCTTC
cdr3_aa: CASSFFPGQGPGHNEQFF

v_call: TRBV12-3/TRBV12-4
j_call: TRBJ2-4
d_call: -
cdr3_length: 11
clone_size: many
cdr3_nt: TGTGCCAGCAGTTTCGGGGACATTCAGTACTTC
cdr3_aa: CASSFGDIQYF

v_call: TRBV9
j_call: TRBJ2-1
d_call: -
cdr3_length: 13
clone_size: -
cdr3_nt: TGTGCCAGCAGCGTAGTTTTAGGGGATGAGCAGTTCTTC
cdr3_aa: CASSVVLGDEQFF

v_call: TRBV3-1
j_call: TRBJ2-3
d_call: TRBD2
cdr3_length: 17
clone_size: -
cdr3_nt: TGTGCCAGCAGCTATTTTTCTAGCGGGATGGTTCAAGATACGCAGTATTTT
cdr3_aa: CASSYFSSGMVQDTQYF

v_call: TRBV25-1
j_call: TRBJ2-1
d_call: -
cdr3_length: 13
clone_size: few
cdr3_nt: TGTGCCAGCAGTGGACCAACGTACAATGAGCAGTTCTTC
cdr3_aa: CASSGPTYNEQFF

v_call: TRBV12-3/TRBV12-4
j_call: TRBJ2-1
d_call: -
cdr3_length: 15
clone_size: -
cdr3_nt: TGTGCCAGCAGTTTTGACGGGAGCTCCTACAATGAGCAGTTCTTC
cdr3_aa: CASSFDGSSYNEQFF

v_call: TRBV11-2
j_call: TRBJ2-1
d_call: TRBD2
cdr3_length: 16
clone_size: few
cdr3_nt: TGTGCCAGCATGATGAAACTAGCGGGTAACTACAATGAGCAGTTCTTC
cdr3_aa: CASMMKLAGNYNEQFF